This entry features one T cell receptor beta chain sequence. Its antigen is unidentified. This specimen comes from a study of shared clonotypes between healthy human individuals. Produced via immunoSEQ multiplex PCR; TCRdb's table is partial and in-frame only. The repertoire holds about 2 million clones, less than 95% seen once, with 1% to 1.5% in the top ten. Study-wide points: Although depth was large, rarefaction showed that sequencing of the sorted subsets was incomplete.

Naive-designated CD8 cells lacked CD45RO, were positively enriched for CCR7, and omitted terminally differentiated effector memory CD45RA+ cells. Per the germline V gene, CDR1 is SGHVS and CDR2 is FQNEAQ. This CDR3 is built from 12 residues. J was trimmed by 8 bases and V by 1 base; bases with no gene match: 1. Specimen: naive CD8+ T cells sorted from blood. The receptor comes from a young man in good health. This chain links TRBV7-8 with TRBJ1-1, with 7 bases aligning to TRBD1. In DNA, the CDR3 is TGTGCCAGCAGCTTAGGACAGGGCGAAGCTTTCTTT. Amino acids: CASSLGQGEAFF. The full variable domain, completed using reference TRBV7-8 and TRBJ1-1, is GAGVSQSPRYKVAKRGQDVALRCDPISGHVSLFWYQQALGQGPEFLTYFQNEAQLDKSGLPSDRFFAERPEGSVSTLKIQRTQQEDSAVYLCASSLGQGEAFFGQGTRLTVV.